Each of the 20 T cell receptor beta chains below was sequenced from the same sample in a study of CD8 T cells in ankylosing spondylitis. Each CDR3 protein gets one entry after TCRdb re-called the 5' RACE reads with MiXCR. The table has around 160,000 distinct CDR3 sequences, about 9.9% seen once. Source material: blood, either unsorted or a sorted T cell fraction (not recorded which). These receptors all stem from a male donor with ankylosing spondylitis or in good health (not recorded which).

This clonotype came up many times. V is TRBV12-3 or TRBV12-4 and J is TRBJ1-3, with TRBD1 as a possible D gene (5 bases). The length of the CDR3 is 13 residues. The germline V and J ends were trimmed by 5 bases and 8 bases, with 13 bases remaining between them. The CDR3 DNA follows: TGTGCCAGCAGTACGGGCCCCAGGGACACCATATATTTT. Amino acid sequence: CASSTGPRDTIYF.

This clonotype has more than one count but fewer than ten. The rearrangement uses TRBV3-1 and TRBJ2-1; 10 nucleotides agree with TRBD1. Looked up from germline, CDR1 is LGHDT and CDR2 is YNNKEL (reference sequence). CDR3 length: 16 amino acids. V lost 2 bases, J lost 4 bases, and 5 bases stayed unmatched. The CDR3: CASSQIGTGVYNEQFF. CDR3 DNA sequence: TGTGCCAGCAGCCAAATTGGGACAGGGGTTTACAATGAGCAGTTCTTC.

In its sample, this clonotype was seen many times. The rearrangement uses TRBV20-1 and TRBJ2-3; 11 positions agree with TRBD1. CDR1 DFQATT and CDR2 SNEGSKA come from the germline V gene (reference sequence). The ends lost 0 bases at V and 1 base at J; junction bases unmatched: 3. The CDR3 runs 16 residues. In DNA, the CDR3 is TGCAGTGCTAGAGATTGGGGACAGGGGGGCACAGATACGCAGTATTTT. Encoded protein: CSARDWGQGGTDTQYF.

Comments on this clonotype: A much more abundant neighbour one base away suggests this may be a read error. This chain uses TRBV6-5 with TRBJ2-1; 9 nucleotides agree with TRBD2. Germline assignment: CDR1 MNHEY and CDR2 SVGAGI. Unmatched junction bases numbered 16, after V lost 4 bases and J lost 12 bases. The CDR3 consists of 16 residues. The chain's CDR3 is CASSLTGTSYNVVQFF. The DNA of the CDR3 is TGTGCCAGCAGTTTAACCGGGACTAGCTACAATGTAGTGCAGTTCTTC.

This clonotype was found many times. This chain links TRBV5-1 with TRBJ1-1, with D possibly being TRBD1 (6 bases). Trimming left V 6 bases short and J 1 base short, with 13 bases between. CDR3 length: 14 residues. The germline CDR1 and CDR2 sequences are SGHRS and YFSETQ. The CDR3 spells CASKGQLTNTEAFF. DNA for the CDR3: TGCGCCAGCAAAGGACAGCTGACGAACACTGAAGCTTTCTTT.

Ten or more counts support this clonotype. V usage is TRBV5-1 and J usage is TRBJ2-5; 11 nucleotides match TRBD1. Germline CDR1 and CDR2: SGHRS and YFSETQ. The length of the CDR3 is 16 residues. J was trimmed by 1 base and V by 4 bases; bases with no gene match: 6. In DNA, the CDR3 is TGCGCCAGCAGCCCCGGGGGGACAGGGGGCCAAGAGACCCAGTACTTC. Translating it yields CASSPGGTGGQETQYF.

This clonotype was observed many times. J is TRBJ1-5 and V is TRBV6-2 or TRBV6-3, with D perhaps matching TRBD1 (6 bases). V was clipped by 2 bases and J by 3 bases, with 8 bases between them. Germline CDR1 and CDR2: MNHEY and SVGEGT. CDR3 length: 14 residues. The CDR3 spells CASSYRQDNQPQHF. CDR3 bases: TGTGCCAGCAGTTACAGACAGGACAATCAGCCCCAGCATTTT.

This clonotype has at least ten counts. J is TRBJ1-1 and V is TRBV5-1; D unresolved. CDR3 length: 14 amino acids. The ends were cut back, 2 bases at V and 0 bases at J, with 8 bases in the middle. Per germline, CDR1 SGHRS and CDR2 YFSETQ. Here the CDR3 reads CASSLDGLNTEAFF. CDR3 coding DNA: TGCGCCAGCAGCTTAGACGGATTGAACACTGAAGCTTTCTTT.

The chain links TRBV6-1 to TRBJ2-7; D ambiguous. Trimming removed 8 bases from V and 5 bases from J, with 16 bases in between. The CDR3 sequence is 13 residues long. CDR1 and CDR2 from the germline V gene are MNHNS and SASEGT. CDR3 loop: CASRLVHLDEQYF. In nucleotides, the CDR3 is TGTGCCAGCCGATTAGTACACCTAGACGAGCAGTACTTC.

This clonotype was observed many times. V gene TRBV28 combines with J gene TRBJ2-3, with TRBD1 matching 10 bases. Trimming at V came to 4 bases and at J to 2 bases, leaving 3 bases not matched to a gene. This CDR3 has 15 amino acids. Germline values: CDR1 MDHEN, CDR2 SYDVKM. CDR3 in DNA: TGTGCCAGCAGTTACCGACAGGGGGCCACAGATACGCAGTATTTT. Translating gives CASSYRQGATDTQYF.

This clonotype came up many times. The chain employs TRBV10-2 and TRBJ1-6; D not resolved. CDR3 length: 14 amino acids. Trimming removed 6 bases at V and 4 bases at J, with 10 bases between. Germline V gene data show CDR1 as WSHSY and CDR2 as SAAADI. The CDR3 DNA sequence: TGCGCCAGCAGCAGTACAGCGTATAATTCACCCCTCCACTTT. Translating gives CASSSTAYNSPLHF.

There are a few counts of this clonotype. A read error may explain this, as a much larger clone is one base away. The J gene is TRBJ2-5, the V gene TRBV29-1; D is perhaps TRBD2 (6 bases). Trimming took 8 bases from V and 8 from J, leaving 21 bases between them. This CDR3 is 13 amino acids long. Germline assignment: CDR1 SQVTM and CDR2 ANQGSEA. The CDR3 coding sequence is TGCAGCACAAGCCGGGACTTGGCGGGTACCCAGTACTTC. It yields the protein CSTSRDLAGTQYF.

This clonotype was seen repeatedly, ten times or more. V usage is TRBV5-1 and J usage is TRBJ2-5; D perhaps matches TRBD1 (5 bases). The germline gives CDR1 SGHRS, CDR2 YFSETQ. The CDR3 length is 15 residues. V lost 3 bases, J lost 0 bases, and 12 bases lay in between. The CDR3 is CASSWGIGDQETQYF. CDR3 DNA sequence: TGCGCCAGCAGCTGGGGAATAGGGGACCAAGAGACCCAGTACTTC.

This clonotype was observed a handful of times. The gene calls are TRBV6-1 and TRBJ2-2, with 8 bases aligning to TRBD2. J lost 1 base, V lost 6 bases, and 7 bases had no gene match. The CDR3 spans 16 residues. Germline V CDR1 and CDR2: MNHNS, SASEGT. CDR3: CASRRGTSGNTGELFF. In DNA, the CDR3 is TGTGCCAGCAGACGCGGCACTAGCGGGAACACCGGGGAGCTGTTTTTT.

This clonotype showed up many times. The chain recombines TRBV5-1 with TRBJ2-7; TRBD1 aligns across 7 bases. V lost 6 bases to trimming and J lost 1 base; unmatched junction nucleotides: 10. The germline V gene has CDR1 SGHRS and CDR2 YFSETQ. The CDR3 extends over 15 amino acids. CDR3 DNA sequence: TGCGCCAGCACGCCTTGGACAGGCGGTTCCTACGAGCAGTACTTC. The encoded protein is CASTPWTGGSYEQYF.

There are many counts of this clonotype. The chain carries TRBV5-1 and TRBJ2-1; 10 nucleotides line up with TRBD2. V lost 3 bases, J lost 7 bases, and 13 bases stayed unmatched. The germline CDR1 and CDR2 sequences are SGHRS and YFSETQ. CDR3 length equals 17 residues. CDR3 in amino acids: CASSSQPVAGGKNEQFF. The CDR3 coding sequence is TGCGCCAGCAGCTCACAGCCCGTAGCGGGGGGTAAGAATGAGCAGTTCTTC. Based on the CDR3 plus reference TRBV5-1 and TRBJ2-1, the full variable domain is KAGVTQTPRYLIKTRGQQVTLSCSPISGHRSVSWYQQTPGQGLQFLFEYFSETQRNKGNFPGRFSGRQFSNSRSEMNVSTLELGDSALYLCASSSQPVAGGKNEQFFGPGTRLTVL.

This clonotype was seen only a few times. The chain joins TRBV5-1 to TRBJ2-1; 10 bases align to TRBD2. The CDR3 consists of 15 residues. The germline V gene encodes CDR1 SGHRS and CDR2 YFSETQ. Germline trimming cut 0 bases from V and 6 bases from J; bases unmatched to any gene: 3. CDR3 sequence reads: CASSLDPSGSNEQFF. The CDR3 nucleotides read TGCGCCAGCAGCTTGGATCCTAGCGGGAGCAATGAGCAGTTCTTC.

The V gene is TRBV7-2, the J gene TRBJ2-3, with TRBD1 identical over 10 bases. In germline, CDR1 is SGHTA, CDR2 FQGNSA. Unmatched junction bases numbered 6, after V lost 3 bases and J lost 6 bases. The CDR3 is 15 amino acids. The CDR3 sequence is CASSLGQGTVDTQYF. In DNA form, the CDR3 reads TGTGCCAGCAGCTTGGGACAGGGGACGGTGGATACGCAGTATTTT.

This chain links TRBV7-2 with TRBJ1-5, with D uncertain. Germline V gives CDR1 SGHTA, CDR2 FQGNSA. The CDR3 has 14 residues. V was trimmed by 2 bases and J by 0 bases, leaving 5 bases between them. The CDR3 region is CASSLSSSNQPQHF. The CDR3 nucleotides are TGTGCCAGCAGCTTATCATCTAGCAATCAGCCCCAGCATTTT.

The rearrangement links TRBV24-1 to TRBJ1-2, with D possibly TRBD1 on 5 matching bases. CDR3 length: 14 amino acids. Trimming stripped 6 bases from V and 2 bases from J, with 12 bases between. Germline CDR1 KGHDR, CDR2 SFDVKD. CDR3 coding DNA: TGTGCCACCAGTTCCGTAGGACAAAACTATGGCTACACCTTC. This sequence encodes CATSSVGQNYGYTF.